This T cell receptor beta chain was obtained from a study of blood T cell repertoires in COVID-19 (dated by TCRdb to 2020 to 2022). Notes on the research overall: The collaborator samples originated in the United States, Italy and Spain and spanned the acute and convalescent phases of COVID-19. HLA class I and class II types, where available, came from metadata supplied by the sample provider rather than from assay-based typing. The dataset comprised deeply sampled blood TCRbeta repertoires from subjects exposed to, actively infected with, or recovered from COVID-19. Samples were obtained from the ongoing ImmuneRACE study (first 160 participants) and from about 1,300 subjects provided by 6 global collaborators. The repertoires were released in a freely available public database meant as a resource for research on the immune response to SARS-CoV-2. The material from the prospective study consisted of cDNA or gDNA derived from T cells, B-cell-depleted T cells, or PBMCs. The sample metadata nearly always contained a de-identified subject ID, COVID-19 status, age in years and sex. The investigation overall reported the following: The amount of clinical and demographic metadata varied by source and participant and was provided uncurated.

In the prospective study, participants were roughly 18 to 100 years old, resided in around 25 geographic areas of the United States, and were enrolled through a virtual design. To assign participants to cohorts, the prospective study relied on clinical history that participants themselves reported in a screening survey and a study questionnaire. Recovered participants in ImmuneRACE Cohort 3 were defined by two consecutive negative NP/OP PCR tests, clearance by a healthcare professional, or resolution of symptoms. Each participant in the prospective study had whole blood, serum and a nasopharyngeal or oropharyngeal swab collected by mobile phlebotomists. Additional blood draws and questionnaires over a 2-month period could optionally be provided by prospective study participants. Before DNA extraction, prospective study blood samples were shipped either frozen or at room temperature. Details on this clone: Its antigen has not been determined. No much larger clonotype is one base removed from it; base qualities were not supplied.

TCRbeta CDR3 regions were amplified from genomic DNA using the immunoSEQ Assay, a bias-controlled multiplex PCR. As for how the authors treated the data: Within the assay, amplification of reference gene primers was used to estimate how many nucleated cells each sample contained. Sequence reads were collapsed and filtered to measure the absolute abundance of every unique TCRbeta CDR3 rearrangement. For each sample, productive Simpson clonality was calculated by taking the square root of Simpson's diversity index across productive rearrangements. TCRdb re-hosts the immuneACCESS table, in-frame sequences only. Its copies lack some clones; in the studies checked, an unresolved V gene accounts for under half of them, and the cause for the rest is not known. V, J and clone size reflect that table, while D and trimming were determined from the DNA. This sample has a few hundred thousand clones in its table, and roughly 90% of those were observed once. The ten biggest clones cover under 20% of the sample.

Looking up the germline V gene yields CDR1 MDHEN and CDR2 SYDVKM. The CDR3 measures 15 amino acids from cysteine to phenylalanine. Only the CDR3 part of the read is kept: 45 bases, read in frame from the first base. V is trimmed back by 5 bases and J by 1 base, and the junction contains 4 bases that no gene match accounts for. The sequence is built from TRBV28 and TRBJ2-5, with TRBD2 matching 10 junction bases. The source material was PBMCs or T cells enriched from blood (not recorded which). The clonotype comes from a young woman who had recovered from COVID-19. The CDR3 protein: CASSPRTSGQETQYF. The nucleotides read TGTGCCAGCAGTCCCCGGACTAGCGGCCAAGAGACCCAGTACTTC.